This TCR beta chain was sequenced for a study of PD-L1 blockade in urothelial cancer. About the research overall: Researchers looked at the blood 3 weeks (second dose) and 6 weeks after treatment began. Study results and caveats: Larger 3-week expansion of tumor-associated blood clones was seen in durable-benefit patients.

Trimming took off 9 bases at V and 3 bases at J, with 17 bases between the two ends. The CDR3 length is 14 residues. Germline V gene data show CDR1 as LNHDA and CDR2 as SQIVND (reference sequence). The table came from immunoSEQ multiplex PCR; TCRdb's copy has only in-frame clones and leaves some out. The data contain some 74,000 clones, approximately 80% of them singletons. Time point described: pretreatment peripheral blood. Regarding this clone: Its target is unknown.

The rearrangement joins TRBV19 to TRBJ2-5; a weak D match, TRBD2 (5 bases). The TCR originated in a man aged 40-50 years with urothelial cancer. Sample: PBMCs, taken around atezolizumab (anti-PD-L1) treatment. The CDR3 nucleotides are TGTGCCAGCTCAACCGGGAACCTAAAAGAGACCCAGTACTTC. This encodes CASSTGNLKETQYF.